This T cell receptor beta chain comes out of a study of tumor and adjacent non-tumor tissue in lung cancer. In the study overall: Aged roughly 30 to 85 years, patients included fewer than 11 men and 5 women with stage I to III disease.

This sample's RNA came from whole unsorted tissue. This non-tumor lung sample came from over 3 cm beyond the tumor edge. Whole-study results and caveats: In normal lung, the top 100 clones were significantly more dominant than in tumor.

On this clonotype itself: Its antigen is currently unknown. A read error may produce the germline difference seen at one junction end.

CDR1 SGHAT and CDR2 FQDESV come from the germline V gene (reference sequence). The CDR3 consists of 15 residues. Three rounds of nested PCR, following a modified ARM-PCR protocol, produced the TCRbeta library. TCRdb used MiXCR to reprocess the multiplex PCR reads, holding one entry per CDR3 protein. The sample carries some 68,000 distinct CDR3 sequences, under 80% recorded once. Sequencing input: distant non-tumor lung tissue. This clonotype was sampled from a man in his 60s with non-small cell lung cancer. The rearrangement joins TRBV11-1 to TRBJ2-3; TRBD1 is a possible D gene (6 bases). The DNA for the CDR3 is TGTGGCAGCAGTCCCAGAACAGGGTTCACAGATACGCAGTATTTT. Residues: CGSSPRTGFTDTQYF.